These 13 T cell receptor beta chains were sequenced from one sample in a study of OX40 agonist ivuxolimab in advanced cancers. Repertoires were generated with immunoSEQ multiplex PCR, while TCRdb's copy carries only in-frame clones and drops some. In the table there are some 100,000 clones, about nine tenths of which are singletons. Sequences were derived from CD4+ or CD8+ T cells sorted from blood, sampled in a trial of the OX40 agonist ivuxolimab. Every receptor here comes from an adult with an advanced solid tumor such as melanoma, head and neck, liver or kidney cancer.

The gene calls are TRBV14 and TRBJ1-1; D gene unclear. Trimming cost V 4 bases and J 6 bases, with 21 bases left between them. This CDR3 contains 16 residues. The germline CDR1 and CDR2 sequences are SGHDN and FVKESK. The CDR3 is CASSRALGANAAEAFF. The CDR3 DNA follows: TGTGCCAGCAGCCGAGCACTTGGAGCCAACGCGGCTGAAGCTTTCTTT.

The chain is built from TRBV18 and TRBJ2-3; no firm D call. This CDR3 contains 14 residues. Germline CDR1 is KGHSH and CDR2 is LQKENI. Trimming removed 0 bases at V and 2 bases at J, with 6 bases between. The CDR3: CASSPPENTDTQYF. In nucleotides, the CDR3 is TGTGCCAGCTCACCACCGGAGAACACAGATACGCAGTATTTT.

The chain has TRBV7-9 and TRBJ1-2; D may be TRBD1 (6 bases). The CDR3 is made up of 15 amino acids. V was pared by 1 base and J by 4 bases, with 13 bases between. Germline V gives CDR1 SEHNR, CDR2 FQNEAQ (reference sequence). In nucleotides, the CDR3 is TGTGCCAGCAGCTTAGTCGGCGGGGGCCCCTATGGCTACACCTTC. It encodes CASSLVGGGPYGYTF.

Here the CDR3 DNA reads TGTGCCAGCAGTTACACGGAGGGACCCCAGCATTTT. Its protein product is CASSYTEGPQHF. The chain couples TRBV6-6 to TRBJ1-5; D gene ambiguous. V was pared by 2 bases and J by 10 bases, with 9 bases between. The CDR3 contains 12 residues. CDR1 and CDR2 from the germline V gene are MNHNY and SVGAGI (reference sequence).

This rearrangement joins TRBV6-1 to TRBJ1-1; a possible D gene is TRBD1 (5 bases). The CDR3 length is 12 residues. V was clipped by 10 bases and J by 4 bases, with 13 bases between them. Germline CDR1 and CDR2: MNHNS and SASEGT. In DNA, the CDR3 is TGTGCCACGCCCGGGGCGTTCACTGAAGCTTTCTTT. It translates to CATPGAFTEAFF.

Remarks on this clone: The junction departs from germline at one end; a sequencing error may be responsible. The CDR3 loop reads CASSPRGQSQDEQLF. The CDR3, as DNA: TGTGCCAGCAGCCCCAGGGGGCAGAGTCAGGATGAGCAGCTCTTC. The V gene is TRBV7-3, the J gene TRBJ2-1, with 8 bases identical to TRBD1. Germline V lookup: CDR1 SGHTA, CDR2 FQGTGA. The CDR3 runs to 15 residues.

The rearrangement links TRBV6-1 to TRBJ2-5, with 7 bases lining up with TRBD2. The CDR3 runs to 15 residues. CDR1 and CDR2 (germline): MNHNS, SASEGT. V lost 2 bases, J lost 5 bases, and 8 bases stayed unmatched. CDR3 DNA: TGTGCCAGCAGTGAAAGTGCGGGAGTGGGGGAGACCCAGTACTTC. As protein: CASSESAGVGETQYF.

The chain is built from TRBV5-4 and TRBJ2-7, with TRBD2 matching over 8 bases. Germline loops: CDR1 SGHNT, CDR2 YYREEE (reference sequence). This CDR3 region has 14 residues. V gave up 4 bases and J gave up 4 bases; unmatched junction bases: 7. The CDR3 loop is CASSTGTSSYEQYF. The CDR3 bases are TGTGCCAGCAGCACCGGGACTAGTTCGTACGAGCAGTACTTC.

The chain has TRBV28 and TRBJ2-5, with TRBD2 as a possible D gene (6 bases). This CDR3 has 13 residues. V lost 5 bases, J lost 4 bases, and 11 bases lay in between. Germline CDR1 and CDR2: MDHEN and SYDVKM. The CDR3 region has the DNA TGTGCCAGCAGTCAAACTAGCAGAGAGACCCAGTACTTC. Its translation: CASSQTSRETQYF.

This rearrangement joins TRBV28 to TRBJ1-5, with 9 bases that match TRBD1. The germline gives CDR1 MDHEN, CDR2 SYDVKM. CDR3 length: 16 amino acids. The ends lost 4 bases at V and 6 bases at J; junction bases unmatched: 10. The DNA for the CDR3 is TGTGCCAGCAGTTCCGATGGGACAGGGTTCGGTCAGCCCCAGCATTTT. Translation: CASSSDGTGFGQPQHF.

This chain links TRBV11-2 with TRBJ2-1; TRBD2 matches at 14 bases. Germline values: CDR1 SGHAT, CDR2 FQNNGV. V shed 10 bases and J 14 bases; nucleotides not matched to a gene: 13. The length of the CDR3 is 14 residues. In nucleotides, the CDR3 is TGTGCCACCGAAGTGAGACTAGCGGGAGGGCCGGAGTTCTTC. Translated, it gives CATEVRLAGGPEFF.

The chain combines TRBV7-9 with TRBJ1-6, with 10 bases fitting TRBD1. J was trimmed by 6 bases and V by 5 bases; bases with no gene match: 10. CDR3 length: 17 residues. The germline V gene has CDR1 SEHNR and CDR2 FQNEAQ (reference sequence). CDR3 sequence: CASSPDRGTSGNSPLHF. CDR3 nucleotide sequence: TGTGCCAGCAGCCCGGACAGGGGGACTTCGGGTAATTCACCCCTCCACTTT.

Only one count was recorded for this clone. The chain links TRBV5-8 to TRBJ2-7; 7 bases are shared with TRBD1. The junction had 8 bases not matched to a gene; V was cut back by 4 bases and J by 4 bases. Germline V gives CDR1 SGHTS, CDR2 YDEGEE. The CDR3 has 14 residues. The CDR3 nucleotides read TGTGCCAGCAGCAGGACAGGAACACTTTACGAGCAGTACTTC. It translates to CASSRTGTLYEQYF. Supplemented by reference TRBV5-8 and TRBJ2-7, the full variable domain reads EAGVTQSPTHLIKTRGQQATLRCSPISGHTSVYWYQQALGLGLQFLLWYDEGEERNRGNFPPRFSGRQFPNYSSELNVNALELEDSALYLCASSRTGTLYEQYFGPGTRLTVT.